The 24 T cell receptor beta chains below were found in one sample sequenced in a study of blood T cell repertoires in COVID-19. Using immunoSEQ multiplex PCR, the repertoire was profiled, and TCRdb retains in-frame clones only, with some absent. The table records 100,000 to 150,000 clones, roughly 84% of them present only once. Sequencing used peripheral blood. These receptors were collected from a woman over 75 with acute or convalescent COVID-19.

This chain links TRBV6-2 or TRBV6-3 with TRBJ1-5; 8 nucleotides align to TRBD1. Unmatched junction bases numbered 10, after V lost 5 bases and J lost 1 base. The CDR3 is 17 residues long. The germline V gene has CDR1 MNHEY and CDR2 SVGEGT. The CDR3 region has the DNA TGTGCCAGCAGTACAAGCCGGACAGGGTCGAGCAATCAGCCCCAGCATTTT. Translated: CASSTSRTGSSNQPQHF.

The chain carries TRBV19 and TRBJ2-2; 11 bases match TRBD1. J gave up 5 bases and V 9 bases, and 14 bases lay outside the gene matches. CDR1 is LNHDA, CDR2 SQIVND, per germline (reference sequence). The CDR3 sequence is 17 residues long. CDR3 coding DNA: TGTGCCAGCGACTCCGCCGGGACAGGGGGGAGTACCGGGGAGCTGTTTTTT. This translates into CASDSAGTGGSTGELFF.

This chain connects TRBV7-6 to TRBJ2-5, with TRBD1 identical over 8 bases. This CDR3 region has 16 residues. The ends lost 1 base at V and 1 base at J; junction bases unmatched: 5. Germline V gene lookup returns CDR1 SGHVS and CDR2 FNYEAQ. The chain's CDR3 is CASSLGVRGRQETQYF. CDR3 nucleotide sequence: TGTGCCAGCAGCTTAGGAGTCAGGGGGCGCCAAGAGACCCAGTACTTC.

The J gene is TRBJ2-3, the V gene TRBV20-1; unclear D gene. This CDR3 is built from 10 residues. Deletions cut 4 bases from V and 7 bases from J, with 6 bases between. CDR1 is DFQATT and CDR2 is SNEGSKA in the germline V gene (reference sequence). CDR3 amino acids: CSATVNTQYF. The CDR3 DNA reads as TGCAGTGCTACCGTAAATACGCAGTATTTT.

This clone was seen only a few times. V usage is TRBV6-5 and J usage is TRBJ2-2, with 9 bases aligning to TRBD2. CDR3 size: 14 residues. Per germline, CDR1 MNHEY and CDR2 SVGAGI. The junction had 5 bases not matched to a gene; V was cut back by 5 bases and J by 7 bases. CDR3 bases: TGTGCCAGCAGTCCCAGCGGGGGGCACGGGGAGCTGTTTTTT. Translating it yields CASSPSGGHGELFF.

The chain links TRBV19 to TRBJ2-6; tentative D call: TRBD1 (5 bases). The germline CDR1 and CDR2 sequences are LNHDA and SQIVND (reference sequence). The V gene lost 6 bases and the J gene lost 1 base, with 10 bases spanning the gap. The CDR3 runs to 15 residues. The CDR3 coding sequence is TGTGCCAGTAGGACAGTGTCATCTGGGGCCAACGTCCTGACTTTC. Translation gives CASRTVSSGANVLTF.

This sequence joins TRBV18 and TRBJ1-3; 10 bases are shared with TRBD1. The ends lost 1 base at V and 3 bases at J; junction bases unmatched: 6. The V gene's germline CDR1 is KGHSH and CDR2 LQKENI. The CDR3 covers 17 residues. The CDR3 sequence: CASSPRDRGGSGNTIYF. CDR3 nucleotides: TGTGCCAGCTCACCACGGGACAGGGGCGGTAGTGGAAACACCATATATTTT.

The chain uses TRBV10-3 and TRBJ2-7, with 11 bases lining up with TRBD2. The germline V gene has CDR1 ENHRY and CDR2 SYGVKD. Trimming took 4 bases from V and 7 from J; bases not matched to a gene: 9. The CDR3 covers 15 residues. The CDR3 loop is CAISAGTSGREEQYF. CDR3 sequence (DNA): TGTGCCATCAGTGCTGGGACTAGCGGACGGGAGGAGCAGTACTTC.

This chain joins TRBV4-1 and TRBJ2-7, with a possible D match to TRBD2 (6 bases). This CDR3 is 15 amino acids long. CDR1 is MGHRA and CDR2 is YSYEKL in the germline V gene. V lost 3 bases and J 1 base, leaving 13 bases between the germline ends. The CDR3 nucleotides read TGCGCCAGCAGCCAGTTCGGAGGGCCATCCTACGAGCAGTACTTC. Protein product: CASSQFGGPSYEQYF.

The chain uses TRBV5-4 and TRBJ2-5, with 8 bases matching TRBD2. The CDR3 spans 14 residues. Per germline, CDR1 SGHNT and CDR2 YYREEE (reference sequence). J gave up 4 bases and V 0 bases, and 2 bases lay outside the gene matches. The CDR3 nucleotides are TGTGCCAGCAGCTTGGGCGGGGGGCTAGAGACCCAGTACTTC. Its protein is CASSLGGGLETQYF. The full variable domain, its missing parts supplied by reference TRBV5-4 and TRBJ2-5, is ETGVTQSPTHLIKTRGQQVTLRCSSQSGHNTVSWYQQALGQGPQFIFQYYREEENGRGNFPPRFSGLQFPNYSSELNVNALELDDSALYLCASSLGGGLETQYFGPGTRLLVL.

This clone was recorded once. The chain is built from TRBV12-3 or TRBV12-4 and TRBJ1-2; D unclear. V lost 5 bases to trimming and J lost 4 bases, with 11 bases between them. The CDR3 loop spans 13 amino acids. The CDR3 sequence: CASSPQDFYGYTF. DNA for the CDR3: TGTGCCAGCAGTCCCCAGGATTTCTATGGCTACACCTTC.

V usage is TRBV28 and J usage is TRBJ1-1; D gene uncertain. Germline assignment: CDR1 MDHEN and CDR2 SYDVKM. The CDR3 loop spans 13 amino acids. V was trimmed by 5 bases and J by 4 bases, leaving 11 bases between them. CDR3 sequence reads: CASSPPPSTEAFF. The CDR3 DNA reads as TGTGCCAGCAGTCCACCCCCTAGCACTGAAGCTTTCTTT.

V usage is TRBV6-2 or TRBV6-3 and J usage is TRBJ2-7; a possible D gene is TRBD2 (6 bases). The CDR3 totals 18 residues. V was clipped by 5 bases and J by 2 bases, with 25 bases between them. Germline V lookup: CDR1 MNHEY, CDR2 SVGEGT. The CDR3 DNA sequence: TGTGCCAGCAGTGGTTACCCGGGACTCATGCCCCAGCCCTACGAGCAGTACTTC. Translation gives CASSGYPGLMPQPYEQYF.

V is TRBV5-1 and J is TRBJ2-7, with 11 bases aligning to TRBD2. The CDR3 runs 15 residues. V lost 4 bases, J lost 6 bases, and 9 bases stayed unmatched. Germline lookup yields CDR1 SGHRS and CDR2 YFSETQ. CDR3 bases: TGCGCCAGCAGCGCCCGACTAGCGGGACAGTCCGAGCAGTACTTC. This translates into CASSARLAGQSEQYF.

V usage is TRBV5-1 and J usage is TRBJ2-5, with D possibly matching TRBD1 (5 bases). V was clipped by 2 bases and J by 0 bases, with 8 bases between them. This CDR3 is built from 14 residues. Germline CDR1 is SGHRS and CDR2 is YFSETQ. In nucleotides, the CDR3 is TGCGCCAGCAGCTTCGGACACGACCAAGAGACCCAGTACTTC. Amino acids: CASSFGHDQETQYF. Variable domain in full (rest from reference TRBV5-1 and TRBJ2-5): KAGVTQTPRYLIKTRGQQVTLSCSPISGHRSVSWYQQTPGQGLQFLFEYFSETQRNKGNFPGRFSGRQFSNSRSEMNVSTLELGDSALYLCASSFGHDQETQYFGPGTRLLVL.

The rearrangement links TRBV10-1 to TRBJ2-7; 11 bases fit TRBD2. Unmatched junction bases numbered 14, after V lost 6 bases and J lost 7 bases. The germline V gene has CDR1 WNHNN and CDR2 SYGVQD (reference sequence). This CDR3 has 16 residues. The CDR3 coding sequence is TGCGCCAGCAGCCTCCCGGGACTAGCGGACCCCCGGGAGCAGTACTTC. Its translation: CASSLPGLADPREQYF.

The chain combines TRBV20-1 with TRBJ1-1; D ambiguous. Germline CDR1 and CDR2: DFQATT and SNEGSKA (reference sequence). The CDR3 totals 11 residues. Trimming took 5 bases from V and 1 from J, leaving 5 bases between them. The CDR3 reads CSARGNTEAFF. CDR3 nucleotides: TGCAGTGCTCGGGGGAACACTGAAGCTTTCTTT.

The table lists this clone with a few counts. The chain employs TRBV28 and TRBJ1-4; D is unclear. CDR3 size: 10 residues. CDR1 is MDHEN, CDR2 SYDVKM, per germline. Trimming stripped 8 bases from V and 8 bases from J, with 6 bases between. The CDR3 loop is CASGPEKLFF. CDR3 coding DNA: TGTGCCAGCGGGCCGGAAAAACTGTTTTTT.

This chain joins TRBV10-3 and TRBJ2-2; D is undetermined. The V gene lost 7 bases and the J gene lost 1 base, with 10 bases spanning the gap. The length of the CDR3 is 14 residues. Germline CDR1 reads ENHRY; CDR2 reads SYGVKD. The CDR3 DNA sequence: TGTGCCATCACGAGTCATCTGAACACCGGGGAGCTGTTTTTT. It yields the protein CAITSHLNTGELFF.

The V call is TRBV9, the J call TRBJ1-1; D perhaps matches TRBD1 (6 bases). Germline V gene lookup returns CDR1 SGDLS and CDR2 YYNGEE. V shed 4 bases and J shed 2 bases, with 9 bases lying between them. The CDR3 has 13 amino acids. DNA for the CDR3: TGTGCCAGCAGCCCACAGGGAAACACTGAAGCTTTCTTT. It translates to CASSPQGNTEAFF. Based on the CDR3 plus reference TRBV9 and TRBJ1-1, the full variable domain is DSGVTQTPKHLITATGQRVTLRCSPRSGDLSVYWYQQSLDQGLQFLIQYYNGEERAKGNILERFSAQQFPDLHSELNLSSLELGDSALYFCASSPQGNTEAFFGQGTRLTVV.

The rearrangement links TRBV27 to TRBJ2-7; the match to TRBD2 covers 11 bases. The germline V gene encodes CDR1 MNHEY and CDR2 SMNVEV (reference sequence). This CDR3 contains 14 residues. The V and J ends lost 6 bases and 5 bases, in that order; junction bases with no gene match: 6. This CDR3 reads CASRKLAGDHEQYF. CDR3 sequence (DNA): TGTGCCAGCAGGAAACTAGCGGGAGACCACGAGCAGTACTTC.

The CDR3 coding sequence is TGTGCCAGCAGCTTGGGATCAACAGGGGGCAGACGGGAGACCCAGTACTTC. This gives the protein CASSLGSTGGRRETQYF. The V and J genes are TRBV5-8 and TRBJ2-5, with TRBD1 identical over 9 bases. Germline V gene lookup returns CDR1 SGHTS and CDR2 YDEGEE. The CDR3 is 17 residues long. After removal of 0 bases from V and 5 bases from J, the junction contained 11 bases not matched to a gene.

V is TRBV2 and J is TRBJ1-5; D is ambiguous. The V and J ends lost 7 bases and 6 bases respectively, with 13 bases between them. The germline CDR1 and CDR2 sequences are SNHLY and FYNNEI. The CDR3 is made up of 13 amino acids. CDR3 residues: CASTTDQVQPQHF. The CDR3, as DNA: TGTGCCAGCACAACGGATCAGGTTCAGCCCCAGCATTTT.

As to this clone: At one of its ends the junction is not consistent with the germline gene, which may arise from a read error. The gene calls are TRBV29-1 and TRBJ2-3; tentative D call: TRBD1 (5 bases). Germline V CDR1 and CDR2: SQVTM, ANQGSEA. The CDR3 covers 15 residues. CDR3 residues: CSVVLGRSRTNTQYF. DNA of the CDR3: TGCAGCGTTGTACTGGGGCGGAGCCGCACAAATACGCAGTATTTT.